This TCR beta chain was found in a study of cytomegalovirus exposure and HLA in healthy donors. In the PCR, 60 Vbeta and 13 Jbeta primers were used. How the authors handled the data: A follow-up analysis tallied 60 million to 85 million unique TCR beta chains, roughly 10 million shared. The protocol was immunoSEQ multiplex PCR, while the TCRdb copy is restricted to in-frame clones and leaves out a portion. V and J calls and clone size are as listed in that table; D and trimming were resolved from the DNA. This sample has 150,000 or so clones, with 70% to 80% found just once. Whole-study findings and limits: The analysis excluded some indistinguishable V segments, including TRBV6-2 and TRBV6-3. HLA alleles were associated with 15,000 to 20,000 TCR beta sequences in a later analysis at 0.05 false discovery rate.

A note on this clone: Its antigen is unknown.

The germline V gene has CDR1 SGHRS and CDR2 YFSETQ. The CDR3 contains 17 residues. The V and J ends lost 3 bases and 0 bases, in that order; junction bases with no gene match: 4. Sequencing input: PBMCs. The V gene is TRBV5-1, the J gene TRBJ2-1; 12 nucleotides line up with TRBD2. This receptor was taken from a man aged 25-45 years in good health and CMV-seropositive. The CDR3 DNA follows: TGCGCCAGCAGCTCGCGACTAGCGGGAGTCTCCTACAATGAGCAGTTCTTC. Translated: CASSSRLAGVSYNEQFF.